This entry is about one T cell receptor (beta chain). Its cognate antigen is unknown. Measured with immunoSEQ multiplex PCR; TCRdb has only the in-frame clones, and not every one. The profile shows more than 200,000 clones, more than 75% of them singletons. These data belong to a study of cytomegalovirus exposure and HLA in healthy donors. V was cut by 4 bases and J by 0 bases, with 6 bases left in between. The germline V gene encodes CDR1 MNHEY and CDR2 SMNVEV (reference sequence). The CDR3 is made up of 13 amino acids. Study-wide results and caveats: High sensitivity and specificity were reportedly achieved when the classifier diagnosed cytomegalovirus status. It was confirmed in vitro that a few of the CMV-associated chains were specific for CMV antigens.

This TCR derives from a man in his late teens or twenties in good health and CMV-seropositive. This rearrangement joins TRBV27 to TRBJ1-2; no clear D gene. The specimen was PBMCs. CDR3 loop: CASSSRSNYGYTF. In nucleotides, the CDR3 is TGTGCCAGCAGTTCACGGTCTAACTATGGCTACACCTTC.